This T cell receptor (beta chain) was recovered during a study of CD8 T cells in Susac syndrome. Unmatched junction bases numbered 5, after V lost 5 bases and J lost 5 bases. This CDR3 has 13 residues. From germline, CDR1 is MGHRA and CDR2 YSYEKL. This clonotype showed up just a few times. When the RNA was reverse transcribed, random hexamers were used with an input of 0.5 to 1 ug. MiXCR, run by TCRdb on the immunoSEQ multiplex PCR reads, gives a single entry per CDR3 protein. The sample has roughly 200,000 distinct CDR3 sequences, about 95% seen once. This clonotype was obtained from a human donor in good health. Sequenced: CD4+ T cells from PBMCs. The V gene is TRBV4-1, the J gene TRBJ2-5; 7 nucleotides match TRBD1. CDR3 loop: CASSFGTAETQYF. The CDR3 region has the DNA TGCGCCAGCAGCTTTGGGACAGCGGAGACCCAGTACTTC.